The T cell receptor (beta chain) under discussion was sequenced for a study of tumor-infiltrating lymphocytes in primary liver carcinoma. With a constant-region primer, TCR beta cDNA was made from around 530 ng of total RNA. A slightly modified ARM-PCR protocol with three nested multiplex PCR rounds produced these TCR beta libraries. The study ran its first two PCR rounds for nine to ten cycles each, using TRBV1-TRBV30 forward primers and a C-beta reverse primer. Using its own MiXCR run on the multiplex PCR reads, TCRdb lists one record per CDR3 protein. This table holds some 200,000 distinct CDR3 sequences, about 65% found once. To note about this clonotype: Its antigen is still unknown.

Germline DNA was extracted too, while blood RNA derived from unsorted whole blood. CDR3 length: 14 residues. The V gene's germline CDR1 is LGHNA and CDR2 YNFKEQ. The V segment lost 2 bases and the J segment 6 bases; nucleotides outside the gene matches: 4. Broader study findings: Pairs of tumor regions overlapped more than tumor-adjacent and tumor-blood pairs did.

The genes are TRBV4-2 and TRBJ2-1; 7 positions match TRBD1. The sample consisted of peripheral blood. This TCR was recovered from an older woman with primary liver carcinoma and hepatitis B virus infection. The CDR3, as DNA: TGTGCCAGCAGCCAACATGGACAGGTCAATGAGCAGTTCTTC. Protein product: CASSQHGQVNEQFF.